This TCR beta chain was retrieved from a study of T-cell reconstitution after alpha-beta-depleted transplantation in children. This clonotype has ten or more counts. The antigen is not known. Study outcomes and limitations: Several hundred graft clones that had expanded were reportedly the source of alpha-beta T cells about two months after transplant.

The TCRbeta library incorporated unique molecular identifiers. TCRdb reanalysed the PCR reads using MiXCR and keeps one entry per CDR3 protein. The data show some 200,000 distinct CDR3 sequences, 8.4% seen once. The CDR3 is 13 residues long. V dropped 4 bases and J dropped 6 bases, with 12 bases sitting between them. The genes are TRBV12-3 or TRBV12-4 and TRBJ1-2; D is ambiguous. The TCR was taken from a male patient between 2 and 10 years old who had a stem cell transplant for acute myeloid leukemia, so the T cells may come from the graft donor. Sequencing used PBMCs, mostly from graft donor cells, obtained 360 days after TCRalphabeta/CD19-depleted stem cell transplant. CDR3 sequence: CASSYGRLNGYTF. The CDR3 coding sequence is TGTGCCAGCAGTTACGGCAGGCTGAATGGCTACACCTTC.